This entry concerns a single T cell receptor beta chain. Its antigen remains unknown. Genomic DNA, the template, was used for profiling of the TCR beta VDJ and CDR3. TCRdb redid the calling of the reads with MiXCR, one entry per CDR3 protein. The data hold about 170,000 distinct CDR3 sequences, with roughly 48% observed a single time. This sample was included in a study of CD8+CD57+ T cells in acquired aplastic anemia. General observations from the study: No significant difference in CD8+ Simpson's diversity was found between patients and controls. Researchers report that around 31 CD8+ CDR3 sequences appeared in both patients and controls.

Patients who underwent sequencing had shown CD8+CD57+ cell expansion by flow cytometry. Severe acquired aplastic anemia was present in every patient. The specimen was sorted CD4+, CD8+, or CD8+CD57+ T cells (not recorded which) from PBMCs. This clonotype was sampled from a human donor with aplastic anemia.

The CDR3 region is CASSPGQGVLETQYF. The CDR3, as DNA: TGTGCCAGCTCACCGGGACAGGGGGTATTAGAGACCCAGTACTTC. The V gene is TRBV18, the J gene TRBJ2-5; 11 nucleotides agree with TRBD1. V was clipped by 3 bases and J by 4 bases; unmatched bases: 4. The CDR3 has 15 residues. Germline lookup yields CDR1 KGHSH and CDR2 LQKENI.